This passage covers 30 T cell receptor beta chains from one sample sequenced in a study of T cells after yellow fever vaccination. A single record per CDR3 protein comes from TCRdb applying MiXCR to the 5' RACE reads. The repertoire includes 250,000 or so distinct CDR3 sequences, roughly 3.7% of them detected once, and under 20% sits in the top ten. The source material was PBMCs, sampled 15 days after the yellow fever booster vaccination. Source of these receptors: a man aged 18 to 30 who received the YFV17D yellow fever vaccine.

This clonotype occurred many times. The CDR3 spells CASSGTNSPLHF. Here the CDR3 DNA reads TGTGCCAGCAGTGGGACAAATTCACCCCTCCACTTT. The J gene is TRBJ1-6, the V gene TRBV6-1; tentatively, D is TRBD1 (5 bases). Trimming left V 4 bases short and J 7 bases short, with 5 bases between. CDR3 length: 12 amino acids. Germline V gene sequence: CDR1 MNHNS, CDR2 SASEGT.

At least ten counts were recorded for this clonotype. V is TRBV7-9 and J is TRBJ2-2, with a tentative D call TRBD2 (7 bases). This CDR3 is built from 15 residues. With 4 bases removed from V and 4 bases from J, the gap between germline ends came to 13 bases. Germline-derived CDR1 and CDR2 are SEHNR and FQNEAQ (reference sequence). CDR3 in amino acids: CASSSRGAGTGELFF. The CDR3 nucleotides read TGTGCCAGCAGCTCCCGGGGGGCCGGCACCGGGGAGCTGTTTTTT.

This clonotype showed up many times. The V gene is TRBV6-6, the J gene TRBJ1-4; D is unresolved. Germline assignment: CDR1 MNHNY and CDR2 SVGAGI (reference sequence). The ends were cut back, 4 bases at V and 8 bases at J, with 14 bases in the middle. This CDR3 contains 14 residues. As DNA, the CDR3 is TGTGCCAGCAGTTCATCGGGGTTTCGGGAAAAACTGTTTTTT. It yields the protein CASSSSGFREKLFF.

The sample holds many counts of this clonotype. This chain connects TRBV7-4 to TRBJ1-6, with 7 bases matching TRBD1. The CDR3 is 15 residues long. V shed 7 bases, J shed 13 bases, and the junction held 16 bases outside the gene matches. CDR1 SGHVT and CDR2 SQSDAQ come from the germline V gene. Here the CDR3 reads CASNNPGQWPRPLHF. Here the CDR3 DNA reads TGTGCCAGCAATAATCCGGGACAGTGGCCTCGGCCCCTCCACTTT. The full variable domain, rest sourced from reference TRBV7-4 and TRBJ1-6, is GAGVSQSPRYKVAKRGRDVALRCDSISGHVTLYWYRQTLGQGSEVLTYSQSDAQRDKSGRPSGRFSAERPERSVSTLKIQRTEQGDSAVYLCASNNPGQWPRPLHFGNGTRLTVT.

There are many counts of this clonotype. The chain recombines TRBV6-1 with TRBJ2-5; TRBD1 agrees at 9 bases. The CDR3 contains 14 residues. Germline V lookup: CDR1 MNHNS, CDR2 SASEGT. The trim removed 4 bases at V and 5 bases at J, leaving 5 bases unmatched. The CDR3 nucleotides are TGTGCCAGCAGTGGAGCCGGGACAGGGGAGACCCAGTACTTC. It codes for CASSGAGTGETQYF.

This clonotype has at least ten counts. The chain joins TRBV6-2 or TRBV6-3 to TRBJ2-1; D uncertain. The length of the CDR3 is 11 residues. The ends were cut back, 1 base at V and 10 bases at J, with 5 bases in the middle. Germline-derived CDR1 and CDR2 are MNHEY and SVGEGT. The CDR3 DNA is TGTGCCAGCAGTTACTTCAGGGAGCAGTTCTTC. Its translation is CASSYFREQFF.

This clonotype was picked up many times. The chain is built from TRBV7-9 and TRBJ1-5; no reliable D call. The germline V gene encodes CDR1 SEHNR and CDR2 FQNEAQ (reference sequence). The CDR3 extends over 12 amino acids. Trimming stripped 1 base from V and 5 bases from J, with 3 bases between. The DNA of the CDR3 is TGTGCCAGCAGCTTAGAGGATCAGCCCCAGCATTTT. It yields the protein CASSLEDQPQHF.

In the case of this clonotype: A much larger clone sits a single nucleotide away, making a read error possible. The CDR3: CASCGGQGPFYEQYF. The CDR3 nucleotides read TGTGCCAGCTGCGGGGGACAGGGCCCATTCTACGAGCAGTACTTC. The chain carries TRBV9 and TRBJ2-7, with 9 nucleotides matching TRBD1. With 7 bases clipped from V and 3 bases from J, the junction kept 11 bases outside the gene matches. The CDR3 runs 15 residues. Germline CDR1 and CDR2: SGDLS and YYNGEE.

This clonotype has at least ten counts. The CDR3 coding sequence is TGTGCCAGCAGCTTTGGACAGATCAAGTACCAAGAGACCCAGTACTTC. Its translation: CASSFGQIKYQETQYF. The V and J genes are TRBV5-5 and TRBJ2-5; tentative D call: TRBD1 (6 bases). This CDR3 spans 16 amino acids. Trimming cost V 2 bases and J 0 bases, with 14 bases left between them. The germline V gene encodes CDR1 SGHKS and CDR2 YYEKEE (reference sequence). Full variable domain (remainder filled in from reference TRBV5-5 and TRBJ2-5): DAGVTQSPTHLIKTRGQQVTLRCSPISGHKSVSWYQQVLGQGPQFIFQYYEKEERGRGNFPDRFSARQFPNYSSELNVNALLLGDSALYLCASSFGQIKYQETQYFGPGTRLLVL.

This clonotype was counted at least ten times. The chain joins TRBV18 to TRBJ1-2; tentative D call: TRBD1 (6 bases). V was shortened by 0 bases and J by 4 bases, with 9 bases between the two germline ends. The CDR3 length is 14 residues. Germline V gives CDR1 KGHSH, CDR2 LQKENI. CDR3 residues: CASSPPNRVYGYTF. Here the CDR3 DNA reads TGTGCCAGCTCACCACCTAACAGGGTCTATGGCTACACCTTC.

This clonotype has a count of ten or more. This chain connects TRBV7-8 to TRBJ2-3; 8 nucleotides match TRBD2. The ends lost 1 base at V and 2 bases at J; junction bases unmatched: 5. CDR1 is SGHVS, CDR2 FQNEAQ, per germline. The CDR3 is 16 amino acids. The CDR3 DNA reads as TGTGCCAGCAGCTTAGTGTACGGGGGGGCCACAGATACGCAGTATTTT. It specifies CASSLVYGGATDTQYF.

This clonotype was observed at least ten times. The genes are TRBV12-3 or TRBV12-4 and TRBJ1-2, with TRBD1 matching 7 bases. V dropped 3 bases and J dropped 4; count of bases not matched to a gene: 5. This CDR3 is 14 amino acids long. CDR3 amino acids: CASSLRQGGYGYTF. Here the CDR3 DNA reads TGTGCCAGCAGTTTGAGGCAGGGGGGCTATGGCTACACCTTC.

Ten or more counts support this clonotype. J is TRBJ2-3 and V is TRBV6-2 or TRBV6-3, with D possibly matching TRBD1 (7 bases). Deletions cut 8 bases from V and 3 bases from J, with 24 bases between. The CDR3 spans 17 residues. Per germline, CDR1 MNHEY and CDR2 SVGEGT. CDR3 sequence reads: CASGTSLLADRTDTQYF. The CDR3 DNA reads as TGTGCCAGCGGGACCTCTTTATTAGCGGACAGGACAGATACGCAGTATTTT.

This clonotype was detected many times. The V call is TRBV27, the J call TRBJ1-6, with no clear D. The CDR3 has 14 residues. Germline CDR1 is MNHEY and CDR2 is SMNVEV (reference sequence). Trimming removed 2 bases from V and 8 bases from J, with 10 bases in between. The CDR3 region has the DNA TGTGCCAGCAGTTTAAGAGTGAAGGATTCACCCCTCCACTTT. Translation: CASSLRVKDSPLHF.

The table lists this clonotype with many counts. The DNA for the CDR3 is TGTGCCAGCAGCCGGGACAGGGGAGCACCTGGAAACACCATATATTTT. Amino acids: CASSRDRGAPGNTIYF. The V call is TRBV16, the J call TRBJ1-3; 10 bases line up with TRBD1. Germline CDR1 and CDR2: KGHSY and FQNENV. J lost 2 bases, V lost 4 bases, and 5 bases had no gene match. The length of the CDR3 is 16 residues.

This clonotype came up many times. The V call is TRBV3-1, the J call TRBJ2-3; no clear D gene. V lost 1 base and J lost 9, with 11 bases in between. The CDR3 sequence is 13 residues long. Germline V gene lookup returns CDR1 LGHDT and CDR2 YNNKEL (reference sequence). The CDR3 nucleotides are TGTGCCAGCAGCCAAGTACTTGGCGTGACGCAGTATTTT. This gives the protein CASSQVLGVTQYF.

This clonotype came up many times. The chain employs TRBV29-1 and TRBJ2-3; D is possibly TRBD1 or TRBD2 (6 bases each). The CDR3 covers 12 residues. Germline V gives CDR1 SQVTM, CDR2 ANQGSEA. Deletions cut 8 bases from V and 6 bases from J, with 15 bases between. Here the CDR3 DNA reads TGCAGCCTTAGGGGGGTGAGGGATACGCAGTATTTT. This encodes CSLRGVRDTQYF.

This clonotype was seen at least ten times. This chain links TRBV16 with TRBJ1-2; TRBD1 might be the D (5 bases). Trimming cost V 6 bases and J 3 bases, with 11 bases left between them. The germline V gene encodes CDR1 KGHSY and CDR2 FQNENV. The length of the CDR3 is 13 residues. CDR3 DNA sequence: TGTGCCAGCAGACCTGGGGCCCACTATGGCTACACCTTC. Amino acid sequence: CASRPGAHYGYTF.

This clonotype appeared many times. V and J are TRBV4-3 and TRBJ1-4; D might be TRBD1 (6 bases). The V gene's germline CDR1 is LGHNA and CDR2 YSLEER. This CDR3 has 14 amino acids. Trimming took 3 bases from V and 7 from J, leaving 12 bases between them. The CDR3 sequence is CASSHQQGTEKLFF. In nucleotides, the CDR3 is TGCGCCAGCAGCCATCAACAGGGTACTGAAAAACTGTTTTTT.

This clonotype was recorded at least ten times. The J gene is TRBJ2-5, the V gene TRBV4-2, with 7 bases matching TRBD2. The J segment lost 4 bases and the V segment lost 1 base, leaving 15 bases of the junction unmatched. Germline CDR1 and CDR2: LGHNA and YNFKEQ. The CDR3 contains 18 residues. This chain's CDR3 is CASSQGRGVGGAGETQYF. CDR3 sequence (DNA): TGTGCCAGCAGCCAAGGACGGGGGGTCGGAGGAGCGGGAGAGACCCAGTACTTC.

The rearrangement links TRBV18 to TRBJ1-6; 8 bases are a match to TRBD1. V lost 3 bases to trimming and J lost 9 bases; unmatched junction nucleotides: 4. Germline lookup yields CDR1 KGHSH and CDR2 LQKENI. CDR3 length equals 14 residues. For the CDR3, the DNA is TGTGCCAGCTCACCGGACAGGGTTGGTTCACCCCTCCACTTT. Encoded protein: CASSPDRVGSPLHF. The variable domain in full, completed from reference TRBV18 and TRBJ1-6, reads NAGVMQNPRHLVRRRGQEARLRCSPMKGHSHVYWYRQLPEEGLKFMVYLQKENIIDESGMPKERFSAEFPKEGPSILRIQQVVRGDSAAYFCASSPDRVGSPLHFGNGTRLTVT.

Many counts were recorded for this clonotype. The chain recombines TRBV5-1 with TRBJ2-3; 8 nucleotides line up with TRBD2. Germline trimming cut 0 bases from V and 5 bases from J; bases unmatched to any gene: 11. CDR1 and CDR2 from the germline V gene are SGHRS and YFSETQ. The CDR3 loop spans 17 amino acids. Written as DNA, the CDR3 is TGCGCCAGCAGCTTGGCCGGTGTGCGGGGGGTAATAGATACGCAGTATTTT. This codes for CASSLAGVRGVIDTQYF.

This clonotype appeared many times. The J gene is TRBJ2-5, the V gene TRBV20-1, with D possibly matching TRBD2 (6 bases). With 3 bases removed from V and 3 bases from J, the gap between germline ends came to 11 bases. Germline V gene lookup returns CDR1 DFQATT and CDR2 SNEGSKA (reference sequence). The CDR3 spans 13 residues. The CDR3 region is CSASSSGEETQYF. The CDR3 DNA follows: TGCAGTGCTAGTAGTAGCGGAGAAGAGACCCAGTACTTC.

This clonotype was found many times. This chain uses TRBV6-5 with TRBJ1-3; no firm D call. CDR3 length: 13 amino acids. Germline V gene lookup returns CDR1 MNHEY and CDR2 SVGAGI. With 3 bases removed from V and 2 bases from J, the gap between germline ends came to 5 bases. The CDR3 is CASSYIAGNTIYF. The CDR3 coding sequence is TGTGCCAGCAGTTATATAGCTGGAAACACCATATATTTT.

This clonotype was recorded at least ten times. V is TRBV12-3 or TRBV12-4 and J is TRBJ2-2; 8 bases align to TRBD1. V lost 6 bases and J lost 7; bases outside the gene matches: 4. CDR3 length: 13 residues. The CDR3 DNA is TGTGCCAGCAGCCGACAGGGGCACGGGGAGCTGTTTTTT. This codes for CASSRQGHGELFF.

This clonotype showed up many times. This chain connects TRBV4-3 to TRBJ2-1; possibly TRBD2 for D (7 bases). This CDR3 has 16 amino acids. Germline values: CDR1 LGHNA, CDR2 YSLEER. V shed 0 bases and J shed 3 bases, with 12 bases lying between them. CDR3 nucleotide sequence: TGCGCCAGCAGCCAAGAGGTGGGGGGGCTCTACAATGAGCAGTTCTTC. Encoded protein: CASSQEVGGLYNEQFF.

At least ten counts were recorded for this clonotype. J is TRBJ2-1 and V is TRBV29-1, with 9 bases identical to TRBD2. The trim removed 4 bases at V and 0 bases at J, leaving 1 base unmatched. Germline CDR1 is SQVTM and CDR2 is ANQGSEA. The length of the CDR3 is 14 residues. The CDR3 region has the DNA TGCAGCGTTGGCGGGGGGGTCTCCTACAATGAGCAGTTCTTC. The encoded protein is CSVGGGVSYNEQFF.

This clonotype was picked up many times. The chain couples TRBV5-1 to TRBJ1-6; D gene unclear. Germline CDR1 and CDR2: SGHRS and YFSETQ. The CDR3 consists of 14 residues. The ends were cut back, 0 bases at V and 0 bases at J, with 1 base in the middle. In DNA form, the CDR3 reads TGCGCCAGCAGCTTGGGCTCCTATAATTCACCCCTCCACTTT. Its protein is CASSLGSYNSPLHF.

This clonotype was found many times. The chain carries TRBV7-3 and TRBJ2-1; 10 bases agree with TRBD2. Germline-derived CDR1 and CDR2 are SGHTA and FQGTGA. V lost 0 bases to trimming and J lost 5 bases; unmatched junction nucleotides: 4. CDR3 length: 16 residues. CDR3 loop: CASSLTSGGPHNEQFF. The CDR3 coding sequence is TGTGCCAGCAGCTTAACTAGCGGGGGGCCCCACAATGAGCAGTTCTTC.

This clonotype has a count of ten or more. The chain joins TRBV7-8 to TRBJ2-6, with a possible D match to TRBD1 (6 bases). Germline V gives CDR1 SGHVS, CDR2 FQNEAQ. The CDR3 consists of 16 residues. Between the trimmed V and J ends, which lost 5 bases and 0 bases, there was a span of 11 bases. The CDR3 loop is CASSRTVNSGANVLTF. CDR3 coding DNA: TGTGCCAGCAGCCGGACAGTGAACTCTGGGGCCAACGTCCTGACTTTC.